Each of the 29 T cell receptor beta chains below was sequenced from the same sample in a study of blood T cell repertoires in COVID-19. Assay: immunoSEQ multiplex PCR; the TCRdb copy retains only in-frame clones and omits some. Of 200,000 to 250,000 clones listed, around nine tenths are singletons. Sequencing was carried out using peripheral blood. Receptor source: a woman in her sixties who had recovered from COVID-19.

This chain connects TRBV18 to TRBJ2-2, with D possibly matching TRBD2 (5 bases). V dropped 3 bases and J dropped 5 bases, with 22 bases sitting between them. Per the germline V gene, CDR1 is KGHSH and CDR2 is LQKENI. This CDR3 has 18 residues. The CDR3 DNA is TGTGCCAGCTCACCCTATGTTGGGGAGCCTCGATGGACCGGGGAGCTGTTTTTT. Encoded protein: CASSPYVGEPRWTGELFF.

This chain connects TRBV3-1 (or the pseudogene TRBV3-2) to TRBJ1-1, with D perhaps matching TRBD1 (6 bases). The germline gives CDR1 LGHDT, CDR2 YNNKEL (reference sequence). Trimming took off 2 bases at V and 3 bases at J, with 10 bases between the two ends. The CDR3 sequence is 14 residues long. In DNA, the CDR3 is TGTGCCAGCAGCCAAAACAGGGAATACACTGAAGCTTTCTTT. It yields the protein CASSQNREYTEAFF.

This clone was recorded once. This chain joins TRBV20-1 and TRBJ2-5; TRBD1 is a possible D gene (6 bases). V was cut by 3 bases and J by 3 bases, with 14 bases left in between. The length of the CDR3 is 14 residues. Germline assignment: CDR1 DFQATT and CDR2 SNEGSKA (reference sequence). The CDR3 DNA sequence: TGCAGTGCTAGTATATGGGACACAGAAGAGACCCAGTACTTC. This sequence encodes CSASIWDTEETQYF.

The CDR3 loop reads CASTLGGGELFF. The CDR3 nucleotides read TGTGCCAGCACTCTGGGAGGCGGGGAGCTGTTTTTT. V usage is TRBV12-3 or TRBV12-4 and J usage is TRBJ2-2, with D perhaps matching TRBD2 (6 bases). CDR3 length: 12 amino acids. The V gene lost 7 bases and the J gene lost 7 bases, with 10 bases spanning the gap.

DNA for the CDR3: TGTGCCAGCAGAGACAGGAAGAACACTGAAGCTTTCTTT. Residues: CASRDRKNTEAFF. The V gene is TRBV6-5, the J gene TRBJ1-1, with D possibly TRBD1 on 6 matching bases. CDR3 size: 13 residues. Trimming left V 6 bases short and J 1 base short, with 9 bases between. Germline V gene lookup returns CDR1 MNHEY and CDR2 SVGAGI.

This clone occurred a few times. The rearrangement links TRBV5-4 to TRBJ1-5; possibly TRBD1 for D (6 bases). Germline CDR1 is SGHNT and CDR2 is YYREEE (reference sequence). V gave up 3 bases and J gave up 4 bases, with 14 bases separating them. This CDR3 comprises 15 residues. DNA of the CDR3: TGTGCCAGCAGCTCCGGCCGGGGGGCAAATCAGCCCCAGCATTTT. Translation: CASSSGRGANQPQHF.

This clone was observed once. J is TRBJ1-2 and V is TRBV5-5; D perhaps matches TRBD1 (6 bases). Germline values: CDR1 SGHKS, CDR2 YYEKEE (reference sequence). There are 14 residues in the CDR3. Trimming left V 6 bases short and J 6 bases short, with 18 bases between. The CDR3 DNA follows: TGTGCCAGCACCACCCAAGAGGGGGGGAATGGCTACACCTTC. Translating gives CASTTQEGGNGYTF. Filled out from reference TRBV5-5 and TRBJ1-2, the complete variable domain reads DAGVTQSPTHLIKTRGQQVTLRCSPISGHKSVSWYQQVLGQGPQFIFQYYEKEERGRGNFPDRFSARQFPNYSSELNVNALLLGDSALYLCASTTQEGGNGYTFGSGTRLTVV.

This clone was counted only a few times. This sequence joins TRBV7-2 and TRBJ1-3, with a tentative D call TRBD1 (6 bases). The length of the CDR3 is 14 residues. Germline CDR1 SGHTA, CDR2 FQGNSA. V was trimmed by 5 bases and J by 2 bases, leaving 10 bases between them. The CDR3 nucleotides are TGTGCCAGCAGCACACAGGGAGCTGGAAACACCATATATTTT. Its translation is CASSTQGAGNTIYF.

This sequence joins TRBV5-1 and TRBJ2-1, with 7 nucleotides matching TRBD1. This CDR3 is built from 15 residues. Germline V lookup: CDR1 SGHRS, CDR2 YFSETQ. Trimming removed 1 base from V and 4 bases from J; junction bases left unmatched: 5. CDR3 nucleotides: TGCGCCAGCAGCTTGTCGGGACAGCTTTACAATGAGCAGTTCTTC. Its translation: CASSLSGQLYNEQFF.

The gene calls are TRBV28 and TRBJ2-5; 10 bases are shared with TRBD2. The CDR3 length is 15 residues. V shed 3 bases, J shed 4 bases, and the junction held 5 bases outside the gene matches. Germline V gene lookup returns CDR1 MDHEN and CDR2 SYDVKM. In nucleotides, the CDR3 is TGTGCCAGCAGTTTTCTAGCGGGGGTCGGAGAGACCCAGTACTTC. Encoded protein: CASSFLAGVGETQYF. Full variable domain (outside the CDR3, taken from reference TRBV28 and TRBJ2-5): DVKVTQSSRYLVKRTGEKVFLECVQDMDHENMFWYRQDPGLGLRLIYFSYDVKMKEKGDIPEGYSVSREKKERFSLILESASTNQTSMYLCASSFLAGVGETQYFGPGTRLLVL.

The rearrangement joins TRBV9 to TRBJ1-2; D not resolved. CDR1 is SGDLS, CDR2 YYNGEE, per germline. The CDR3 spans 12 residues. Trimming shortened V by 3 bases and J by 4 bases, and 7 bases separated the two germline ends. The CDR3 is CASSGGGYGYTF. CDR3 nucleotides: TGTGCCAGCAGCGGGGGAGGCTATGGCTACACCTTC. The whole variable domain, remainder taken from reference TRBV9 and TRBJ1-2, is DSGVTQTPKHLITATGQRVTLRCSPRSGDLSVYWYQQSLDQGLQFLIQYYNGEERAKGNILERFSAQQFPDLHSELNLSSLELGDSALYFCASSGGGYGYTFGSGTRLTVV.

CDR3 sequence reads: CASSYPGGSNEQFF. CDR3 nucleotides: TGTGCCAGCAGTTACCCCGGGGGAAGCAATGAGCAGTTCTTC. The rearrangement links TRBV6-2 or TRBV6-3 to TRBJ2-1, with a possible D match to TRBD2 (6 bases). Germline CDR1 reads MNHEY; CDR2 reads SVGEGT. CDR3 size: 14 residues. Trimming removed 2 bases from V and 6 bases from J, with 11 bases in between.

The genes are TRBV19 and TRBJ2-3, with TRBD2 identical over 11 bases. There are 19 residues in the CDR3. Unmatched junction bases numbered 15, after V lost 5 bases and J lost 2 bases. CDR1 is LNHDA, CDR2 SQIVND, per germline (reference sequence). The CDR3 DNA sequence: TGTGCCAGTAGTCCCCTCGCCCCGACTAGCGGGGACCCCACAGATACGCAGTATTTT. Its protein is CASSPLAPTSGDPTDTQYF.

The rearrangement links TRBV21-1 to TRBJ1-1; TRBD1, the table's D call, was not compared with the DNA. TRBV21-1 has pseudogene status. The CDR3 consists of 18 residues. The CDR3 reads CASSKKPGTGQGHTEAFF. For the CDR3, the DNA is TGTGCCAGCAGCAAAAAACCCGGAACCGGACAAGGACACACTGAAGCTTTCTTT.

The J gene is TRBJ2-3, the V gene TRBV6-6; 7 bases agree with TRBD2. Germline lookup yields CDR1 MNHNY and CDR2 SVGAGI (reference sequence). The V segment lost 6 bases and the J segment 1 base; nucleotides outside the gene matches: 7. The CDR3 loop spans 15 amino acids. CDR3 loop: CASRGVAGRTDTQYF. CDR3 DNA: TGTGCCAGCAGAGGGGTAGCGGGCCGCACAGATACGCAGTATTTT.

The CDR3 loop is CASIGPAAGTEAFF. The CDR3 region has the DNA TGTGCCAGCATTGGACCTGCGGCGGGCACTGAAGCTTTCTTT. The chain carries TRBV5-4 and TRBJ1-1; D remains unclear. The ends were cut back, 6 bases at V and 4 bases at J, with 16 bases in the middle. Looked up from germline, CDR1 is SGHNT and CDR2 is YYREEE (reference sequence). CDR3 length: 14 amino acids.

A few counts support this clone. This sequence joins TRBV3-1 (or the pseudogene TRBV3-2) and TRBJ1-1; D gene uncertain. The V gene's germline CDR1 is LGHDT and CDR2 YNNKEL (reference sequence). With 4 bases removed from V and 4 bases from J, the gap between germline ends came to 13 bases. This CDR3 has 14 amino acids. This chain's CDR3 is CASSRALYGTEAFF. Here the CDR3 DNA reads TGTGCCAGCAGCCGGGCGCTTTACGGCACTGAAGCTTTCTTT.

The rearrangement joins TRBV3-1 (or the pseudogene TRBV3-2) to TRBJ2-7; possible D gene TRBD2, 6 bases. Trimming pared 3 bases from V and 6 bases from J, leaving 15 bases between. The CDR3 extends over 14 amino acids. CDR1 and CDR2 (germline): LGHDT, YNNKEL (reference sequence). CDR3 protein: CASSHSRLVGEQYF. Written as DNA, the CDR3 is TGTGCCAGCAGCCATTCTCGACTAGTTGGCGAGCAGTACTTC.

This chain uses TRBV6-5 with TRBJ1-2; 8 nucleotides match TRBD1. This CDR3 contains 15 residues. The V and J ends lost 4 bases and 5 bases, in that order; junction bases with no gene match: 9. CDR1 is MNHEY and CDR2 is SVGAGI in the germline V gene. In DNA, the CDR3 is TGTGCCAGCAGTTCGCTACACAGGGGGGGGTATGGCTACACCTTC. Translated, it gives CASSSLHRGGYGYTF.

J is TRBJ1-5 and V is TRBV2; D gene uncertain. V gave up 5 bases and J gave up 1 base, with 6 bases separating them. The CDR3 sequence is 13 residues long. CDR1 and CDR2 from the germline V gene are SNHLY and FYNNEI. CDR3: CASSIQSNQPQHF. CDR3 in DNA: TGTGCCAGCAGTATTCAAAGCAATCAGCCCCAGCATTTT.

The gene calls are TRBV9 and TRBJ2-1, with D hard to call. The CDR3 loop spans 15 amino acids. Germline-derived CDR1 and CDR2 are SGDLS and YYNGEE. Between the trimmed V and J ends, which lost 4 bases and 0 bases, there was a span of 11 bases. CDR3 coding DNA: TGTGCCAGCAGCTTAAGCTACGCCTCCTACAATGAGCAGTTCTTC. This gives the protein CASSLSYASYNEQFF.

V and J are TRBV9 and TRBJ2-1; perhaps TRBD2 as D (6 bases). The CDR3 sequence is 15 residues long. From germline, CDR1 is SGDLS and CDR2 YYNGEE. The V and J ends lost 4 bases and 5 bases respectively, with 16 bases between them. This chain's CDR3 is CASSLSSGEDNEQFF. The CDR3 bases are TGTGCCAGCAGCCTTAGTTCGGGGGAAGACAATGAGCAGTTCTTC.

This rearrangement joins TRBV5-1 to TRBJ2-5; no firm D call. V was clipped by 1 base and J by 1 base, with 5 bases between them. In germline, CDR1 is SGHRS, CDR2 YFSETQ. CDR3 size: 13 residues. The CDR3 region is CASSLQSQETQYF. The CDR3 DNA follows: TGCGCCAGCAGCTTGCAATCCCAAGAGACCCAGTACTTC.

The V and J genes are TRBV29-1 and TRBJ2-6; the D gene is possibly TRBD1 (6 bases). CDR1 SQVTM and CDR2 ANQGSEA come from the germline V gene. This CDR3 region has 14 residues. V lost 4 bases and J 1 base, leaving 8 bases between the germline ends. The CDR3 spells CSVVQGSGANVLTF. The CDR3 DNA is TGCAGCGTTGTTCAGGGGTCTGGGGCCAACGTCCTGACTTTC.

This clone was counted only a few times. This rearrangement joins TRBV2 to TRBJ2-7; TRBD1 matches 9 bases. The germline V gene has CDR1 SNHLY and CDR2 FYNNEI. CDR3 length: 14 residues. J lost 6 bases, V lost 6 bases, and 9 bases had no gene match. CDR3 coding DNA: TGTGCCAGCAGGAGACAGGGGGGCTCTAGCGAGCAGTACTTC. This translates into CASRRQGGSSEQYF. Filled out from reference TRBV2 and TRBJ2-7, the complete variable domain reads EPEVTQTPSHQVTQMGQEVILRCVPISNHLYFYWYRQILGQKVEFLVSFYNNEISEKSEIFDDQFSVERPDGSNFTLKIRSTKLEDSAMYFCASRRQGGSSEQYFGPGTRLTVT.

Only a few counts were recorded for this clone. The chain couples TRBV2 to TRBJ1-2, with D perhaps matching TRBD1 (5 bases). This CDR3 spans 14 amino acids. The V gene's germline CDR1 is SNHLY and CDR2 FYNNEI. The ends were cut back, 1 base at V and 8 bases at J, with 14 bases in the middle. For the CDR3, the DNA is TGTGCCAGCAGTGAAGGGGCAGGGATAGGGGGCTACACCTTC. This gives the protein CASSEGAGIGGYTF.

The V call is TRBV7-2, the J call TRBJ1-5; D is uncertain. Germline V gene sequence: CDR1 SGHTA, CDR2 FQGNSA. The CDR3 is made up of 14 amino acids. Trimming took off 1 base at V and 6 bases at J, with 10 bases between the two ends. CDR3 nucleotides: TGTGCCAGCAGCTTAGGCTTCGGCGGTCAGCCCCAGCATTTT. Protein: CASSLGFGGQPQHF.

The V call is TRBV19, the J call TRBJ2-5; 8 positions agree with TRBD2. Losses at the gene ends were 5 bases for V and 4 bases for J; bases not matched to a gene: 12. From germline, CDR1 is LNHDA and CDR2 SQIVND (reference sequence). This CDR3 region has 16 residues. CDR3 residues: CASSPLGAGAGETQYF. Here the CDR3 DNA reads TGTGCCAGTAGTCCTCTCGGAGCGGGGGCAGGAGAGACCCAGTACTTC. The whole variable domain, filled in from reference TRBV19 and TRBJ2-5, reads DGGITQSPKYLFRKEGQNVTLSCEQNLNHDAMYWYRQDPGQGLRLIYYSQIVNDFQKGDIAEGYSVSREKKESFPLTVTSAQKNPTAFYLCASSPLGAGAGETQYFGPGTRLLVL.

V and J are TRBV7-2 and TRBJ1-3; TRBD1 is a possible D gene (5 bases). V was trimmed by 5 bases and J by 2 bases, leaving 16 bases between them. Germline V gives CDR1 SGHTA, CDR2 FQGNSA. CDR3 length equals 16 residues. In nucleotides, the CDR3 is TGTGCCAGCAGCGATCCGTTCCGGGGGGCTGGAAACACCATATATTTT. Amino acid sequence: CASSDPFRGAGNTIYF.